The entry below gives a single T cell receptor beta chain sequence along with its context. Germline CDR1 and CDR2: SGHAT and FQNNGV. The CDR3 covers 15 residues. The J segment lost 6 bases and the V segment lost 2 bases, leaving 10 bases of the junction unmatched. The entry originates in a study of somatic mutations in cytotoxic T cells in rheumatoid arthritis. Data came from immunoSEQ multiplex PCR; TCRdb stores just in-frame clones and leaves some out. This table holds about 6,600 clones, roughly 70% found once. The sample consisted of CD8+ T cells sorted from blood. This receptor was taken from a man aged 35 to 55 in good health. The chain uses TRBV11-2 and TRBJ2-7; TRBD2 matches at 7 bases. The CDR3 coding sequence is TGTGCCAGCAGCTTAAGAGGCGGTGGGGGGGGCGAGCAGTACGTC. Translated, it gives CASSLRGGGGGEQYV.